The clone carrying this T cell receptor beta chain appeared many times. The antigen remains unidentified. This record comes from a study of T-cell memory formation after mild COVID-19. Study results and caveats: Second-wave clones reaching peak frequency on day 37 lacked confirmed SARS-CoV-2 specificity.

TCRdb re-called the 5' RACE reads with MiXCR, one entry per CDR3 protein. The sample has 500,000 to 650,000 distinct CDR3 sequences; 20% to 25% are singletons. The CDR3 sequence is 15 residues long. The germline V and J ends were trimmed by 2 bases and 1 base, with 11 bases remaining between them. Germline CDR1 is MGHRA and CDR2 is YSYEKL. The sequence came from an adult woman who had mild COVID-19 (a few samples of this study predate the infection). Cell type and time point are not known. The chain carries TRBV4-1 and TRBJ1-2; D not resolved. The sample consisted of PBMCs or a T cell subset sorted from them (not recorded which). The CDR3 DNA reads as TGCGCCAGCAGCCAATCGCTTCGCAATAACTATGGCTACACCTTC. Its translation: CASSQSLRNNYGYTF.